This T cell receptor beta chain stems from a study of blood T cell repertoires in COVID-19. Study background: Donors in the United States, Italy and Spain gave samples during acute or convalescent COVID-19. PBMCs, B-cell-depleted T cells, or T cells provided the cDNA or gDNA that made up the material.

Original methodology: Amplification from reference gene primers served as the basis for estimated nucleated cell counts. Assay: immunoSEQ multiplex PCR; the TCRdb copy retains only in-frame clones and omits some. The V and J calls and clone size were taken over from that table, and D and trimming were inferred from the DNA. The sample yields 120,000 or so clones, roughly nine tenths seen once. The CDR3 consists of 16 residues. In germline, CDR1 is SGHDN, CDR2 FVKESK. Trimming pared 3 bases from V and 2 bases from J, leaving 14 bases between. The rearrangement links TRBV14 to TRBJ2-1, with D maybe TRBD1 (5 bases). Sample: peripheral blood. The sequence was obtained from a man aged 50-59 years with active COVID-19. The DNA for the CDR3 is TGTGCCAGCAGCCATTTAGCACAGGCGACCTACAATGAGCAGTTCTTC. This translates into CASSHLAQATYNEQFF.